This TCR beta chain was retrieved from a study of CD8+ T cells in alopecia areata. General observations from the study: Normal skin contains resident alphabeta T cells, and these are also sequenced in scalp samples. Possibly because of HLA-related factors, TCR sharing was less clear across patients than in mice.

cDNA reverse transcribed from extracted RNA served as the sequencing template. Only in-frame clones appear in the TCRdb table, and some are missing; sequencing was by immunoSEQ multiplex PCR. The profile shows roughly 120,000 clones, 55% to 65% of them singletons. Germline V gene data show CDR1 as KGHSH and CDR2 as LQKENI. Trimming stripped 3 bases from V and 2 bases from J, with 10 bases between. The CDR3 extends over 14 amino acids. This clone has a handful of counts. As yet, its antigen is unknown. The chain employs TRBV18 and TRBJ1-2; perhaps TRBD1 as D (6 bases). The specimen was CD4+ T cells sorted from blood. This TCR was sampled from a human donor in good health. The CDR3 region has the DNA TGTGCCAGCTCACCTAATGGACAGAACTATGGCTACACCTTC. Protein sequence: CASSPNGQNYGYTF.